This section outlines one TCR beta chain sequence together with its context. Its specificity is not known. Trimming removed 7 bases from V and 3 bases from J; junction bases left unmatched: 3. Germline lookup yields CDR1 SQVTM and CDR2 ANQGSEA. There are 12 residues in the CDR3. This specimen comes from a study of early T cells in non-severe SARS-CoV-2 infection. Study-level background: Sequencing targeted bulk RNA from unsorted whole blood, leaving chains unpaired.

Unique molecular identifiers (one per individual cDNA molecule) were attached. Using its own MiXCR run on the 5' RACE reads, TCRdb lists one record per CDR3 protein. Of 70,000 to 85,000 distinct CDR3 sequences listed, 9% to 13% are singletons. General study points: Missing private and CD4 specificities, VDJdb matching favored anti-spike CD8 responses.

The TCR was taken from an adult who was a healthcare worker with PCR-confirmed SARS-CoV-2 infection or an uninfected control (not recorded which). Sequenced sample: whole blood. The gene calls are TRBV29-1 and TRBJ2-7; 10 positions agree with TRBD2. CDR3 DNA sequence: TGCAGCGCTAGCGGGAGCGACTACGAGCAGTACTTC. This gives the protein CSASGSDYEQYF.